Each of the 24 T cell receptor beta chains below was sequenced from the same sample in a study of cytomegalovirus exposure and HLA in healthy donors. Profiled with immunoSEQ multiplex PCR; TCRdb holds only in-frame clones, not every one. The repertoire holds over 150,000 clones, with less than 90% as singletons. Source material: PBMCs. The receptors stem from a man aged 18 to 29 in good health and CMV-seropositive.

The chain has TRBV5-1 and TRBJ2-5, with 9 positions matching TRBD2. This CDR3 region has 16 residues. The germline V gene encodes CDR1 SGHRS and CDR2 YFSETQ. V gave up 1 base and J gave up 1 base; unmatched junction bases: 5. The CDR3 is CASSLSPSGIQETQYF. The CDR3 bases are TGCGCCAGCAGCTTGAGTCCTAGCGGGATCCAAGAGACCCAGTACTTC.

The chain links TRBV9 to TRBJ2-7; 9 bases align to TRBD2. Germline assignment: CDR1 SGDLS and CDR2 YYNGEE. The CDR3 loop spans 17 amino acids. The J segment lost 3 bases and the V segment lost 2 bases, leaving 12 bases of the junction unmatched. This CDR3 reads CASSVGVLASGNYEQYF. Written as DNA, the CDR3 is TGTGCCAGCAGCGTTGGGGTGTTGGCTAGCGGGAACTACGAGCAGTACTTC.

The chain employs TRBV23-1 and TRBJ2-1, with TRBD2 matching 8 bases. TRBV23-1 qualifies as an ORF whose function is uncertain. V shed 0 bases, J shed 2 bases, and the junction held 24 bases outside the gene matches. The CDR3 has 23 residues. This CDR3 is CASSQSDAVFGGAKMEAYNEQFF. In DNA form, the CDR3 reads TGCGCCAGCAGTCAATCTGATGCGGTCTTCGGGGGGGCGAAAATGGAGGCCTACAATGAGCAGTTCTTC.

The chain uses TRBV6-5 and TRBJ2-7, with D possibly TRBD2 on 6 matching bases. With 3 bases removed from V and 5 bases from J, the gap between germline ends came to 11 bases. The germline V gene encodes CDR1 MNHEY and CDR2 SVGAGI. The CDR3 has 13 residues. The CDR3 here is CASSYLARHEQYF. In DNA form, the CDR3 reads TGTGCCAGCAGTTATCTAGCGCGCCACGAGCAGTACTTC.

The genes are TRBV5-1 and TRBJ2-3; D might be TRBD2 (6 bases). Germline loops: CDR1 SGHRS, CDR2 YFSETQ. The CDR3 length is 14 residues. V lost 4 bases, J lost 2 bases, and 11 bases lay in between. The CDR3 spells CASSPGGLTDTQYF. The CDR3 DNA sequence: TGCGCCAGCAGCCCCGGGGGTCTCACAGATACGCAGTATTTT. The full variable domain, its missing parts supplied by reference TRBV5-1 and TRBJ2-3, is KAGVTQTPRYLIKTRGQQVTLSCSPISGHRSVSWYQQTPGQGLQFLFEYFSETQRNKGNFPGRFSGRQFSNSRSEMNVSTLELGDSALYLCASSPGGLTDTQYFGPGTRLTVL.

This chain links TRBV27 with TRBJ1-5; D not certain. Germline V gives CDR1 MNHEY, CDR2 SMNVEV (reference sequence). V was shortened by 6 bases and J by 0 bases, with 9 bases between the two germline ends. The CDR3 sequence is 14 residues long. DNA of the CDR3: TGTGCCAGCAGCAGATCAGATAGCAATCAGCCCCAGCATTTT. Encoded protein: CASSRSDSNQPQHF.

The chain joins TRBV7-2 to TRBJ2-7; 9 bases are a match to TRBD1. Germline CDR1 and CDR2: SGHTA and FQGNSA. The V segment lost 5 bases and the J segment 2 bases; nucleotides outside the gene matches: 13. The CDR3 is made up of 17 amino acids. CDR3 loop: CASSPIGKRTGAYEQYF. Here the CDR3 DNA reads TGTGCCAGCAGCCCGATCGGGAAGCGGACAGGGGCCTACGAGCAGTACTTC.

The V call is TRBV7-9, the J call TRBJ2-7; a possible D gene is TRBD1 (6 bases). The V gene lost 0 bases and the J gene lost 4 bases, with 7 bases spanning the gap. The CDR3 is made up of 13 amino acids. Germline CDR1 is SEHNR and CDR2 is FQNEAQ (reference sequence). CDR3 bases: TGTGCCAGCAGCTTAGCCAGGGGATACGAGCAGTACTTC. Translated: CASSLARGYEQYF.

The chain has TRBV7-9 and TRBJ2-3; 8 bases fit TRBD2. The V segment lost 3 bases and the J segment 2 bases; nucleotides outside the gene matches: 13. This CDR3 contains 18 residues. Germline loops: CDR1 SEHNR, CDR2 FQNEAQ (reference sequence). The CDR3 region is CASSFLGGAFENTDTQYF. The CDR3 DNA is TGTGCCAGCAGCTTTCTCGGGGGGGCCTTTGAGAACACAGATACGCAGTATTTT.

The chain has TRBV7-9 and TRBJ1-1; TRBD1 aligns across 8 bases. This CDR3 contains 19 residues. V dropped 4 bases and J dropped 0; count of bases not matched to a gene: 16. Germline CDR1 reads SEHNR; CDR2 reads FQNEAQ (reference sequence). The CDR3: CASSSRIVRTGNMNTEAFF. As DNA, the CDR3 is TGTGCCAGCAGCTCCCGTATCGTGAGGACAGGGAATATGAACACTGAAGCTTTCTTT.

The chain uses TRBV4-2 and TRBJ2-3, with D possibly being TRBD2 (5 bases). CDR3 length equals 15 residues. Trimming removed 1 base from V and 5 bases from J, with 13 bases in between. CDR1 and CDR2 from the germline V gene are LGHNA and YNFKEQ. The CDR3 bases are TGTGCCAGCAGCCAAGTGGTGGGAGTTGGAGATACGCAGTATTTT. Its protein product is CASSQVVGVGDTQYF.

The chain combines TRBV27 with TRBJ1-5, with TRBD1 matching over 8 bases. V dropped 3 bases and J dropped 7; count of bases not matched to a gene: 8. The CDR3 loop spans 15 amino acids. Germline V gene lookup returns CDR1 MNHEY and CDR2 SMNVEV (reference sequence). In DNA, the CDR3 is TGTGCCAGCAGTTTCGATGGACAGGGCAGGCAGCCCCAGCATTTT. Translating gives CASSFDGQGRQPQHF.

V gene TRBV5-6 combines with J gene TRBJ2-7; 7 bases are shared with TRBD2. The CDR3 is 15 amino acids. V dropped 2 bases and J dropped 0; count of bases not matched to a gene: 5. The germline V gene has CDR1 SGHDT and CDR2 YYEEEE. CDR3: CASSFWTSDSYEQYF. The CDR3 bases are TGTGCCAGCAGCTTTTGGACTAGTGACTCCTACGAGCAGTACTTC.

The V call is TRBV27, the J call TRBJ1-4, with 10 bases aligning to TRBD1. Per the germline V gene, CDR1 is MNHEY and CDR2 is SMNVEV (reference sequence). The V and J ends lost 2 bases and 8 bases, in that order; junction bases with no gene match: 11. The CDR3 runs to 17 residues. CDR3 amino acids: CASSLPRDRGEKEKLFF. CDR3 nucleotides: TGTGCCAGCAGTTTACCCCGGGACAGGGGAGAAAAAGAAAAACTGTTTTTT.

The chain carries TRBV19 and TRBJ1-2; D is uncertain. The germline V gene has CDR1 LNHDA and CDR2 SQIVND (reference sequence). The V end was cut by 7 bases, the J end by 3 bases, with 12 bases between. CDR3 length: 13 residues. CDR3 in amino acids: CASNLRYDYGYTF. CDR3 sequence (DNA): TGTGCCAGTAACCTCAGGTACGACTATGGCTACACCTTC.

The rearrangement links TRBV5-4 to TRBJ2-1, with 7 bases identical to TRBD1. This CDR3 is 15 amino acids long. J was trimmed by 3 bases and V by 4 bases; bases with no gene match: 7. Germline assignment: CDR1 SGHNT and CDR2 YYREEE (reference sequence). The CDR3 reads CASSHGQVNYNEQFF. CDR3 nucleotides: TGTGCCAGCAGCCATGGACAGGTAAACTACAATGAGCAGTTCTTC.

The rearrangement uses TRBV27 and TRBJ2-2, with D perhaps TRBD2 (6 bases). The length of the CDR3 is 16 residues. V lost 3 bases, J lost 2 bases, and 13 bases lay in between. Germline V gene lookup returns CDR1 MNHEY and CDR2 SMNVEV (reference sequence). CDR3 protein: CASSFLTGLNTGELFF. In nucleotides, the CDR3 is TGTGCCAGCAGTTTCCTGACGGGACTCAACACCGGGGAGCTGTTTTTT.

The V gene is TRBV7-2, the J gene TRBJ2-4; perhaps TRBD2 as D (6 bases). The CDR3 contains 15 residues. CDR1 and CDR2 from the germline V gene are SGHTA and FQGNSA. V was cut by 5 bases and J by 0 bases, with 11 bases left in between. CDR3 DNA sequence: TGTGCCAGCAGCCCGGGACTCCTAGCCAAAAACATTCAGTACTTC. Translation gives CASSPGLLAKNIQYF.

The V and J genes are TRBV11-2 and TRBJ2-3; the match to TRBD2 covers 12 bases. Looked up from germline, CDR1 is SGHAT and CDR2 is FQNNGV. This CDR3 comprises 15 residues. After removal of 3 bases from V and 4 bases from J, the junction contained 2 bases not matched to a gene. CDR3 coding DNA: TGTGCCAGCAGCTTCTGGACTAGCGGGGCAGATACGCAGTATTTT. Its translation: CASSFWTSGADTQYF.

This chain connects TRBV7-6 to TRBJ2-3; D might be TRBD2 (5 bases). This CDR3 comprises 14 residues. V was clipped by 5 bases and J by 5 bases, with 14 bases between them. CDR1 is SGHVS, CDR2 FNYEAQ, per germline. CDR3 sequence reads: CASSRQIGGDTQYF. CDR3 bases: TGTGCCAGCAGCCGGCAGATTGGAGGAGATACGCAGTATTTT.

The J gene is TRBJ1-2, the V gene TRBV7-9, with 8 bases lining up with TRBD1. After removal of 5 bases from V and 8 bases from J, the junction contained 7 bases not matched to a gene. There are 13 residues in the CDR3. Germline loops: CDR1 SEHNR, CDR2 FQNEAQ (reference sequence). Here the CDR3 DNA reads TGTGCCAGCAGCCTAGGGACAGGATGGGGCTACACCTTC. It translates to CASSLGTGWGYTF.

This clone was detected once. This sequence joins TRBV5-1 and TRBJ2-3; 12 nucleotides align to TRBD2. CDR3 length: 16 residues. Germline CDR1 is SGHRS and CDR2 is YFSETQ. V was pared by 4 bases and J by 6 bases, with 9 bases of the junction left unmatched. DNA of the CDR3: TGCGCCAGCAGCCCCGGACTAGCGGGACAGAGGGATACGCAGTATTTT. Translation gives CASSPGLAGQRDTQYF.

V gene TRBV7-5 combines with J gene TRBJ2-1; the DNA was not compared with TRBD2, the D call given in the table. TRBV7-5 is a recognized pseudogene. This CDR3 has 18 residues. The DNA of the CDR3 is TGTGTCAGAAGCTTAGAAACGGGTGGGAGGGCTAGTTCCAATGAGCAGTTCTTC. It is translated as CVRSLETGGRASSNEQFF.

The V and J genes are TRBV7-9 and TRBJ1-4; no firm D call. Germline CDR1 reads SEHNR; CDR2 reads FQNEAQ (reference sequence). V shed 2 bases and J shed 5 bases, with 6 bases lying between them. This CDR3 contains 13 residues. The DNA for the CDR3 is TGTGCCAGCAGCTTACCCCGGAATGAAAAACTGTTTTTT. As protein: CASSLPRNEKLFF.